The rows below give T cell receptor beta chains drawn from one sample of a study of response to subunit inactivated influenza vaccine. TCRdb re-called the RT-PCR reads through MiXCR, storing one row per CDR3 protein. Counted here are almost 600,000 distinct CDR3 sequences, 12% to 15% occurring once; the ten biggest clones make up around 10%. Material: PBMCs from blood, obtained 11 to 12 days after vaccination. The receptor source for this set is a man between 45 and 60 years old who received an inactivated influenza vaccine. Each CDR3 is given with its conserved first and last residue. Each record gives: CDR3 DNA, CDR3 protein, J gene, clone size, V gene, D gene. A D gene is named only where the DNA matches it firmly. Part of the rows lack a size; the others show once, few, many or a class for expanded clones.

CDR3 DNA: TGCAGTGCTAGTGACGGAGGGGGCCTTAATCAGCCCCAGCATTTT
CDR3 protein: CSASDGGGLNQPQHF
J gene: TRBJ1-5
clone size: once
V gene: TRBV20-1
D gene: TRBD1

CDR3 DNA: TGTGCCAGCAGTTCAGGGAAGCTCACAGATACGCAGTATTTT
CDR3 protein: CASSSGKLTDTQYF
J gene: TRBJ2-3
clone size: -
V gene: TRBV6-5
D gene: -

CDR3 DNA: TGTGCCAGCACCGCCCAGGGGGCCTCTGAAGCTTTCTTT
CDR3 protein: CASTAQGASEAFF
J gene: TRBJ1-1
clone size: -
V gene: TRBV12-3/TRBV12-4
D gene: TRBD1

CDR3 DNA: TGCGCCAGCAGCCAAGCGGGGGGGGCTTATGGCTACACCTTC
CDR3 protein: CASSQAGGAYGYTF
J gene: TRBJ1-2
clone size: few
V gene: TRBV4-1
D gene: -

CDR3 DNA: TGCAGTGCTAGGTCTCGGCTAGCGGGGTATCCAGATACGCAGTATTTT
CDR3 protein: CSARSRLAGYPDTQYF
J gene: TRBJ2-3
clone size: few
V gene: TRBV20-1
D gene: TRBD2

CDR3 DNA: TGCGCCAGCAGCTTGGAACAGGGCGAGAACGAGCAGTACTTC
CDR3 protein: CASSLEQGENEQYF
J gene: TRBJ2-7
clone size: many
V gene: TRBV5-1
D gene: -

CDR3 DNA: TGCAGTGCTAGCCCTCCGACTGGGTACAATGAGCAGTTCTTC
CDR3 protein: CSASPPTGYNEQFF
J gene: TRBJ2-1
clone size: -
V gene: TRBV20-1
D gene: -

CDR3 DNA: TGTGCCAGCAGCCCCCTGGTTACGAACACTGAAGCTTTCTTT
CDR3 protein: CASSPLVTNTEAFF
J gene: TRBJ1-1
clone size: many
V gene: TRBV7-8
D gene: -

CDR3 DNA: TGTGCCAGCAGCTTAGCGGACCTAGCGGGAGGCCCTAGCTCCTACGAGCAGTACTTC
CDR3 protein: CASSLADLAGGPSSYEQYF
J gene: TRBJ2-7
clone size: few
V gene: TRBV11-1
D gene: TRBD2

CDR3 DNA: TGTGCCAGCAGTACCCCGGGACTAGCATTTGGTACGCAGTATTTT
CDR3 protein: CASSTPGLAFGTQYF
J gene: TRBJ2-3
clone size: few
V gene: TRBV28
D gene: TRBD2

CDR3 DNA: TGTGCCAGCTCACCACTGGGGACAGCCTCCTACAATGAGCAGTTCTTC
CDR3 protein: CASSPLGTASYNEQFF
J gene: TRBJ2-1
clone size: -
V gene: TRBV18
D gene: TRBD1

CDR3 DNA: TGCGCCAGCAGCCAAGGTCTAGCGGTTCTTTCCGAGCAGTACTTC
CDR3 protein: CASSQGLAVLSEQYF
J gene: TRBJ2-7
clone size: -
V gene: TRBV4-3
D gene: TRBD2

CDR3 DNA: TGCGCCAGCAGCCAAGGTCGAGGACAAGGCCAGTTCTTC
CDR3 protein: CASSQGRGQGQFF
J gene: TRBJ2-1
clone size: -
V gene: TRBV4-3
D gene: -

CDR3 DNA: TGTGCCAGCAGTCCACAGCCGGGACAGCTAGACTACAATGAGCAGTTCTTC
CDR3 protein: CASSPQPGQLDYNEQFF
J gene: TRBJ2-1
clone size: few
V gene: TRBV12-3/TRBV12-4
D gene: TRBD1

CDR3 DNA: TGTGCCAGCAGTTACTCAGCAGGGGAGGGAGAAAAACTGTTTTTT
CDR3 protein: CASSYSAGEGEKLFF
J gene: TRBJ1-4
clone size: few
V gene: TRBV6-5
D gene: -

CDR3 DNA: TGTGCCAGCAGTTACTCGCTTGGTGCCGGACTTCACTACGAGCAGTACTTC
CDR3 protein: CASSYSLGAGLHYEQYF
J gene: TRBJ2-7
clone size: -
V gene: TRBV6-2/TRBV6-3
D gene: -

CDR3 DNA: TGTGCCAGCAGTATCGTACCGACAGGTACAGGGCAAAAACTGTTTTTT
CDR3 protein: CASSIVPTGTGQKLFF
J gene: TRBJ1-4
clone size: -
V gene: TRBV27
D gene: -

CDR3 DNA: TGTGCCAGCAGCCAAGAAAAGGGATCCGGGGCAACTAATGAAAAACTGTTTTTT
CDR3 protein: CASSQEKGSGATNEKLFF
J gene: TRBJ1-4
clone size: few
V gene: TRBV4-2
D gene: -

CDR3 DNA: TGTGCCAGCAGTTACAAGGTTGGTCTAGCGGTCCACAATGAGCAGTTCTTC
CDR3 protein: CASSYKVGLAVHNEQFF
J gene: TRBJ2-1
clone size: -
V gene: TRBV6-5
D gene: TRBD2

CDR3 DNA: TGCGCCAGCAGCCAAGATTCCCTGAACACTGAAGCTTTCTTT
CDR3 protein: CASSQDSLNTEAFF
J gene: TRBJ1-1
clone size: few
V gene: TRBV4-3
D gene: -

CDR3 DNA: TGTGCCAGCACCTCGGCCCCAGAGAACACTGAAGCTTTCTTT
CDR3 protein: CASTSAPENTEAFF
J gene: TRBJ1-1
clone size: many
V gene: TRBV5-5
D gene: -

CDR3 DNA: TGTGCCAGTACGGGTGAACTGGACAATGAGCAGTTCTTC
CDR3 protein: CASTGELDNEQFF
J gene: TRBJ2-1
clone size: few
V gene: TRBV19
D gene: -

CDR3 DNA: TGTGCCAGCAGTTTAAACTTCCAGGTTAGCAATCAGCCCCAGCATTTT
CDR3 protein: CASSLNFQVSNQPQHF
J gene: TRBJ1-5
clone size: few
V gene: TRBV12-3/TRBV12-4
D gene: -

CDR3 DNA: TGTGCCAGCAATGGAAGGGGGGGGGGAGATACGCAGTATTTT
CDR3 protein: CASNGRGGGDTQYF
J gene: TRBJ2-3
clone size: few
V gene: TRBV6-1
D gene: -

CDR3 DNA: TGTGCCACCAGTGACCGGGGACAGGGGACAGAGACCCAGTACTTC
CDR3 protein: CATSDRGQGTETQYF
J gene: TRBJ2-5
clone size: few
V gene: TRBV24-1
D gene: TRBD1

CDR3 DNA: TGCGCCAGCAGCCCTTTACAGGGGGCTAGTGAAAAACTGTTTTTT
CDR3 protein: CASSPLQGASEKLFF
J gene: TRBJ1-4
clone size: -
V gene: TRBV4-1
D gene: TRBD1

CDR3 DNA: TGTGCCAGCAGAACAGACAGGGAGGTTCTCGGGGGCTACACCTTC
CDR3 protein: CASRTDREVLGGYTF
J gene: TRBJ1-2
clone size: -
V gene: TRBV6-1
D gene: TRBD1

CDR3 DNA: TGCGCCAGCAGCGTCCAGGGTCCCACAGATACGCAGTATTTT
CDR3 protein: CASSVQGPTDTQYF
J gene: TRBJ2-3
clone size: -
V gene: TRBV4-3
D gene: -

CDR3 DNA: TGTGCCAGCAGTTACTTTTTCTCTCCTGAACCAGGGCAGCCCCAGCATTTT
CDR3 protein: CASSYFFSPEPGQPQHF
J gene: TRBJ1-5
clone size: many
V gene: TRBV6-5
D gene: -

CDR3 DNA: TGTGCCAGCAGCGAGGGACTTCGTTTTTCCTACAATGAGCAGTTCTTC
CDR3 protein: CASSEGLRFSYNEQFF
J gene: TRBJ2-1
clone size: -
V gene: TRBV7-3
D gene: -

CDR3 DNA: TGTGCCAGCAGCCCTACAGGGGGGGAGCAGTTCTTC
CDR3 protein: CASSPTGGEQFF
J gene: TRBJ2-1
clone size: -
V gene: TRBV7-6
D gene: TRBD1

CDR3 DNA: TGCGCCAGCAGTGATTCCTTACCGGGACAGCGGGTACTCTTAGCCAAAAACATTCTGTACTTC
CDR3 protein: CASSDSLPGQRVLLAKNILYF
J gene: TRBJ2-4
clone size: -
V gene: TRBV10-2
D gene: -

CDR3 DNA: TGTGCCAGCAGTTTGGCGACAGGGGGCATTTACGAGCAGTACTTC
CDR3 protein: CASSLATGGIYEQYF
J gene: TRBJ2-7
clone size: many
V gene: TRBV28
D gene: TRBD1

CDR3 DNA: TGCAGTGCTAGAGTGGGGACTAGCGGGGGACGCAATGAGCAGTTCTTC
CDR3 protein: CSARVGTSGGRNEQFF
J gene: TRBJ2-1
clone size: many
V gene: TRBV20-1
D gene: TRBD2

CDR3 DNA: TGTGCCAGCAGTATCGGGGGATGGACCGGGGAGCTGTTTTTT
CDR3 protein: CASSIGGWTGELFF
J gene: TRBJ2-2
clone size: -
V gene: TRBV2
D gene: -

CDR3 DNA: TGTGCCAGCAGCTTGGTTGGACAGGGAAGAAATGAGCAGTTCTTC
CDR3 protein: CASSLVGQGRNEQFF
J gene: TRBJ2-1
clone size: -
V gene: TRBV5-6
D gene: TRBD1

CDR3 DNA: TGCGCCAGCAGCTTGGAGTCAGGGGTATCACCCCTCCACTTT
CDR3 protein: CASSLESGVSPLHF
J gene: TRBJ1-6
clone size: once
V gene: TRBV5-1
D gene: -

CDR3 DNA: TGTGCCATCAGTGGGAGGACAGGACTCTCCTACGAGCAGTACTTC
CDR3 protein: CAISGRTGLSYEQYF
J gene: TRBJ2-7
clone size: -
V gene: TRBV10-3
D gene: TRBD1

CDR3 DNA: TGTGCCAGCAGCGCCGGGACTACCTACAATGAGCAGTTCTTC
CDR3 protein: CASSAGTTYNEQFF
J gene: TRBJ2-1
clone size: -
V gene: TRBV9
D gene: TRBD2

CDR3 DNA: TGTGCCAGCTGGGGACTAGCGGGAAATGAGCAGTTCTTC
CDR3 protein: CASWGLAGNEQFF
J gene: TRBJ2-1
clone size: few
V gene: TRBV6-2/TRBV6-3
D gene: TRBD2

CDR3 DNA: TGTGCCACCAGCTCCCGGACGGCCTCCTCCGAGCAGTACTTC
CDR3 protein: CATSSRTASSEQYF
J gene: TRBJ2-7
clone size: few
V gene: TRBV15
D gene: -

CDR3 DNA: TGCGCCAGCAGCTCGAAGACAGGGCTTAATGAAAAACTGTTTTTT
CDR3 protein: CASSSKTGLNEKLFF
J gene: TRBJ1-4
clone size: few
V gene: TRBV5-1
D gene: TRBD1

CDR3 DNA: TGTGCCAGCAGCTTAGGATCGACTAGCGGATACAATGAGCAGTTCTTC
CDR3 protein: CASSLGSTSGYNEQFF
J gene: TRBJ2-1
clone size: few
V gene: TRBV11-3
D gene: TRBD2

CDR3 DNA: TGTGCCAGCAGTTCGACTAGCCTGGGGTCGGAGACCCAGTACTTC
CDR3 protein: CASSSTSLGSETQYF
J gene: TRBJ2-5
clone size: few
V gene: TRBV27
D gene: TRBD2

CDR3 DNA: TGTGCCAGCAGTTTTGGAGGTCTAGCGGGACTTGAGCAGTTCTTC
CDR3 protein: CASSFGGLAGLEQFF
J gene: TRBJ2-1
clone size: few
V gene: TRBV12-3/TRBV12-4
D gene: TRBD2

CDR3 DNA: TGTGCCAGCAGCCAGGGGACGGCGAACACCGGGGAGCTGTTTTTT
CDR3 protein: CASSQGTANTGELFF
J gene: TRBJ2-2
clone size: many
V gene: TRBV4-2
D gene: -

CDR3 DNA: TGTGCCACCAGTGATTTGCGACAGCTCGGCCAAGAGACCCAGTACTTC
CDR3 protein: CATSDLRQLGQETQYF
J gene: TRBJ2-5
clone size: -
V gene: TRBV24-1
D gene: -

CDR3 DNA: TGTGCCTGGAGTGGGTACGGAGATAACTATGGCTACACCTTC
CDR3 protein: CAWSGYGDNYGYTF
J gene: TRBJ1-2
clone size: -
V gene: TRBV30
D gene: -

CDR3 DNA: TGTGCCAGCAGTTACTCTACAGGGTCGGCCGGGGAGCTGTTTTTT
CDR3 protein: CASSYSTGSAGELFF
J gene: TRBJ2-2
clone size: few
V gene: TRBV6-5
D gene: -

CDR3 DNA: TGCGCCAGCAGCTTCGGACTCCTTGAGGACCGGGAGCTGTTTTTT
CDR3 protein: CASSFGLLEDRELFF
J gene: TRBJ2-2
clone size: few
V gene: TRBV5-1
D gene: -

CDR3 DNA: TGCGCCAGCAGCCCGGCGGGACAACTGACAAACACCATATATTTT
CDR3 protein: CASSPAGQLTNTIYF
J gene: TRBJ1-3
clone size: -
V gene: TRBV5-1
D gene: -

CDR3 DNA: TGTGCCAGCAGTTACTCTCCCGGTTTGGATTCACCCCTCCACTTT
CDR3 protein: CASSYSPGLDSPLHF
J gene: TRBJ1-6
clone size: -
V gene: TRBV6-5
D gene: -

CDR3 DNA: TGTGCCACCAGTGATGGATACAGGGGGTCGACTAGCGGCTTGAGCTCCTACAATGAGCAGTTCTTC
CDR3 protein: CATSDGYRGSTSGLSSYNEQFF
J gene: TRBJ2-1
clone size: -
V gene: TRBV24-1
D gene: -

CDR3 DNA: TGCAGTGCTAGAGAAAGTATTAACACCGGGGAGCTGTTTTTT
CDR3 protein: CSARESINTGELFF
J gene: TRBJ2-2
clone size: -
V gene: TRBV20-1
D gene: -

CDR3 DNA: TGTGCCAGCAGCTTACGGCTAGCGGGGGGCCTATACCAAGAGACCCAGTACTTC
CDR3 protein: CASSLRLAGGLYQETQYF
J gene: TRBJ2-5
clone size: -
V gene: TRBV7-8
D gene: TRBD2